Following are 10 T cell receptor beta chains from one sample sequenced in a study of blood T cell repertoires in COVID-19. Sequencing was performed with immunoSEQ multiplex PCR; in TCRdb, only in-frame clones are kept and a portion is missing. The sample lists 250,000 to 300,000 clones, about nine tenths seen once, with 2% to 2.5% in the top ten. The sample consisted of peripheral blood. These receptors were collected from a man aged 45-65 years with acute or convalescent COVID-19.

V gene TRBV15 combines with J gene TRBJ1-2; D might be TRBD1 (5 bases). Germline CDR1 LNHNV, CDR2 YYDKDF (reference sequence). The CDR3 loop spans 13 amino acids. V lost 5 bases, J lost 4 bases, and 11 bases lay in between. The CDR3 sequence: CATSADISYGYTF. The CDR3 DNA sequence: TGTGCCACCAGCGCGGACATCTCCTATGGCTACACCTTC.

The V and J genes are TRBV4-1 and TRBJ2-5; TRBD2 is a possible D gene (6 bases). The CDR3 has 17 residues. V was clipped by 0 bases and J by 1 base, with 15 bases between them. Germline V gene sequence: CDR1 MGHRA, CDR2 YSYEKL. CDR3 DNA sequence: TGCGCCAGCAGCCAAGATGGGAGGAACAGGTTCCAAGAGACCCAGTACTTC. This gives the protein CASSQDGRNRFQETQYF.

This chain joins TRBV30 and TRBJ2-7; 9 nucleotides line up with TRBD1. Germline V lookup: CDR1 GTSNPN, CDR2 SVGIG (reference sequence). The CDR3 is 13 residues long. Trimming took 3 bases from V and 3 from J; bases not matched to a gene: 3. The CDR3 is CAWSPGQGYEQYF. In nucleotides, the CDR3 is TGTGCCTGGAGCCCGGGACAGGGCTACGAGCAGTACTTC.

The sample holds one count of this clone. J is TRBJ2-7 and V is TRBV10-3; 10 positions match TRBD2. Trimming took 8 bases from V and 6 from J; bases not matched to a gene: 7. Germline assignment: CDR1 ENHRY and CDR2 SYGVKD. This CDR3 is 13 amino acids long. For the CDR3, the DNA is TGTGCCATCCAGGGACTAGCGACGCTCGAGCAGTACTTC. This gives the protein CAIQGLATLEQYF.

The rearrangement links TRBV30 to TRBJ2-7; the match to TRBD2 covers 7 bases. The CDR3 spans 13 residues. J lost 6 bases, V lost 0 bases, and 5 bases had no gene match. CDR1 is GTSNPN, CDR2 SVGIG, per germline (reference sequence). The CDR3, as DNA: TGTGCCTGGAGTGTGGGGGAGGGGCTCGAGCAGTACTTC. Amino acids: CAWSVGEGLEQYF.

The chain couples TRBV7-9 to TRBJ1-2, with 7 bases that match TRBD1. The CDR3 length is 14 residues. Trimming cost V 5 bases and J 8 bases; bases outside gene matches: 11. Germline CDR1 SEHNR, CDR2 FQNEAQ (reference sequence). The CDR3 region is CASSPIQGSGGYTF. The CDR3 DNA reads as TGTGCCAGCAGCCCAATACAGGGGTCCGGAGGCTACACCTTC.

V and J are TRBV19 and TRBJ2-2; a weak D match, TRBD1 (6 bases). V was shortened by 9 bases and J by 5 bases, with 16 bases between the two germline ends. The germline CDR1 and CDR2 sequences are LNHDA and SQIVND (reference sequence). This CDR3 contains 14 residues. The CDR3 region is CASKTDRLTGELFF. The DNA for the CDR3 is TGTGCCAGCAAGACGGACAGACTAACCGGGGAGCTGTTTTTT.

J is TRBJ2-1 and V is TRBV6-5, with 10 bases identical to TRBD1. Looked up from germline, CDR1 is MNHEY and CDR2 is SVGAGI. The CDR3 loop spans 16 amino acids. J lost 6 bases, V lost 0 bases, and 5 bases had no gene match. The DNA for the CDR3 is TGTGCCAGCAGTTACTCGAGACAGGGGGCCCGCAATGAGCAGTTCTTC. Its translation: CASSYSRQGARNEQFF.

A single count supports this clone. V usage is TRBV12-5 and J usage is TRBJ1-5; 7 bases align to TRBD1. Germline assignment: CDR1 LGHNT and CDR2 FRNRAP. The V and J ends lost 0 bases and 5 bases, in that order; junction bases with no gene match: 4. The length of the CDR3 is 15 residues. The CDR3 nucleotides read TGTGCTAGTGGTTTGGTACAGGGGAGCTATCAGCCCCAGCATTTT. This sequence encodes CASGLVQGSYQPQHF.

The sample holds one count of this clone. Sequence at one end of the junction differs from germline and may be a read error. This chain links TRBV6-1 with TRBJ1-5; 11 positions agree with TRBD1. The CDR3 runs to 20 residues. Germline values: CDR1 MNHNS, CDR2 SASEGT. This CDR3 is CASSKAGTGGIRNFNQPQHF. As DNA, the CDR3 is TGTGCCAGCAGTAAAGCCGGGACAGGGGGGATAAGGAATTTTAATCAGCCCCAGCATTTT.